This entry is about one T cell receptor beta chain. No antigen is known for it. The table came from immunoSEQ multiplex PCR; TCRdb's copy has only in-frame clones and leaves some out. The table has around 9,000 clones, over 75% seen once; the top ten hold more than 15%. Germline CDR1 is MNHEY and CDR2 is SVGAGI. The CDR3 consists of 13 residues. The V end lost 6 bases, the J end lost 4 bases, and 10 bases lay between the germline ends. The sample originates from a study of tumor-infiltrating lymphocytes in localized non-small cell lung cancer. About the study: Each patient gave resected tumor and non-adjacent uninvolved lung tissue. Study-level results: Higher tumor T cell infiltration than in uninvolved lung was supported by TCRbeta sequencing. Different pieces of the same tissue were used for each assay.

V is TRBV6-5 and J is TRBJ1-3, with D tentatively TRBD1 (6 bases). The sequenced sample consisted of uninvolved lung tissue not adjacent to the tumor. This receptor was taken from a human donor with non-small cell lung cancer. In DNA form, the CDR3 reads TGTGCCAGCAGCCGTGGACAGGGAAACACCATATATTTT. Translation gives CASSRGQGNTIYF.